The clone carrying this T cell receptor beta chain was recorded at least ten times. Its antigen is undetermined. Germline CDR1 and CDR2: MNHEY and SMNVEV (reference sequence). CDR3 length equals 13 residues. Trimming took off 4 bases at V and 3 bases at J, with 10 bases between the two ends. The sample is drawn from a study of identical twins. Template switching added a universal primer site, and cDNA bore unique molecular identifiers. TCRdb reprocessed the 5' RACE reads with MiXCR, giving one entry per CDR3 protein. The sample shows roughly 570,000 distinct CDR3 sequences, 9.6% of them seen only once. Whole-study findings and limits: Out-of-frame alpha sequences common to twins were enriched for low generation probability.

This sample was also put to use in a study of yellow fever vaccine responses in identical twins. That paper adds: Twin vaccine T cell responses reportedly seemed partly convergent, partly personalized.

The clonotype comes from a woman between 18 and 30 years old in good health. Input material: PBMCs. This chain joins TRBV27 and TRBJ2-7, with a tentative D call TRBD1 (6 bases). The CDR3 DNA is TGTGCCAGCAGTTACGGACAGAGCTACGAGCAGTACTTC. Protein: CASSYGQSYEQYF.